This T cell receptor beta chain was captured by sequencing in a study of cytomegalovirus exposure and HLA in healthy donors. Study-level points and caveats: Previously analyzed data showed that most TCR beta V segments were productive at a frequency of about 87% or about 30%. The authors listed 150 to 200 TCR beta chains as cytomegalovirus-associated. What TCR beta sequences reportedly achieved was accurate prediction of HLA-A and HLA-B alleles in most subjects.

The ends were cut back, 1 base at V and 3 bases at J, with 11 bases in the middle. The CDR3 consists of 15 residues. Germline lookup yields CDR1 SGHDT and CDR2 YYEEEE. A note on this clone: Its target is unknown.

With 60 Vbeta and 13 Jbeta primers, the PCR was carried out. TCRdb keeps only in-frame clones here, not all; method: immunoSEQ multiplex PCR. The table shows hundreds of thousands of clones, with 70% to 80% occurring only once. The sequenced material came from PBMCs. J is TRBJ2-1 and V is TRBV5-6, with D uncertain. The TCR originated in a woman in her sixties or seventies in good health and CMV-seropositive. The CDR3: CASSLYASIYNEQFF. CDR3 nucleotides: TGTGCCAGCAGCTTGTATGCTAGTATCTACAATGAGCAGTTCTTC. Supplemented by reference TRBV5-6 and TRBJ2-1, the full variable domain reads DAGVTQSPTHLIKTRGQQVTLRCSPKSGHDTVSWYQQALGQGPQFIFQYYEEEERQRGNFPDRFSGHQFPNYSSELNVNALLLGDSALYLCASSLYASIYNEQFFGPGTRLTVL.